One sample yielded the 30 T cell receptor beta chains listed below, sequenced in a study of memory CD4+ T cells and cytomegalovirus serostatus. Clones were sequenced by immunoSEQ multiplex PCR, and TCRdb holds only the in-frame ones, with some missing. The sample comprises about 64,000 clones, more than 70% of which are singletons, and 0.88% rests with the top ten. Single viable CD3+CD4+CD8-CD45RO+ cells were sorted as the memory CD4+ T cells. Material: memory CD4+ T cells from blood. The receptors were gathered from an adult in good health and CMV-seronegative.

The rearrangement links TRBV28 to TRBJ2-3, with TRBD2 identical over 9 bases. Per germline, CDR1 MDHEN and CDR2 SYDVKM. With 6 bases clipped from V and 3 bases from J, the junction kept 10 bases outside the gene matches. This CDR3 is built from 16 residues. The CDR3 sequence: CASSSGGRGKTDTQYF. CDR3 coding DNA: TGTGCCAGCAGCTCTGGCGGGAGGGGGAAGACAGATACGCAGTATTTT. Full variable domain (outside the CDR3, taken from reference TRBV28 and TRBJ2-3): DVKVTQSSRYLVKRTGEKVFLECVQDMDHENMFWYRQDPGLGLRLIYFSYDVKMKEKGDIPEGYSVSREKKERFSLILESASTNQTSMYLCASSSGGRGKTDTQYFGPGTRLTVL.

The chain employs TRBV6-5 and TRBJ2-7, with a weak D call TRBD1 (5 bases). This CDR3 has 15 amino acids. CDR1 is MNHEY, CDR2 SVGAGI, per germline. Trimming cost V 0 bases and J 3 bases, with 12 bases left between them. Here the CDR3 reads CASSYSAGRGYEQYF. Written as DNA, the CDR3 is TGTGCCAGCAGTTACTCGGCAGGGCGAGGCTACGAGCAGTACTTC.

The chain combines TRBV2 with TRBJ2-7; 8 bases match TRBD1. The germline V gene has CDR1 SNHLY and CDR2 FYNNEI. V trimming: 6 bases; J trimming: 2 bases; junction bases outside the gene matches: 3. This CDR3 is 13 amino acids long. The CDR3 is CASSQGQAYEQYF. The CDR3 DNA is TGTGCCAGCAGCCAGGGACAGGCCTACGAGCAGTACTTC.

The rearrangement links TRBV10-3 to TRBJ2-5; D possibly corresponds to TRBD2 (5 bases). The CDR3 sequence is 13 residues long. Trimming cost V 7 bases and J 1 base, with 10 bases left between them. The germline CDR1 and CDR2 sequences are ENHRY and SYGVKD. This CDR3 is CAINREAQETQYF. Written as DNA, the CDR3 is TGTGCCATCAATCGGGAAGCCCAAGAGACCCAGTACTTC.

This clone was picked up a small number of times. The J gene is TRBJ1-5, the V gene TRBV6-5, with D tentatively TRBD1 (5 bases). This CDR3 is built from 15 residues. The germline V and J ends were trimmed by 2 bases and 2 bases, with 10 bases remaining between them. Germline lookup yields CDR1 MNHEY and CDR2 SVGAGI. CDR3 amino acids: CASSYRARGNQPQHF. The DNA of the CDR3 is TGTGCCAGCAGTTACAGGGCCAGGGGCAATCAGCCCCAGCATTTT.

The CDR3, as DNA: TGTGCCAGCAGTGAAGCTGGAGGGAGGTCGGGCTACACCTTC. Its translation: CASSEAGGRSGYTF. This sequence joins TRBV25-1 and TRBJ1-2; D not resolved. Trimming left V 2 bases short and J 8 bases short, with 15 bases between. CDR3 length: 14 residues. The germline CDR1 and CDR2 sequences are MGHDK and SYGVNS.

The chain has TRBV18 and TRBJ1-2; 7 nucleotides agree with TRBD1. The CDR3 is 14 residues long. V lost 3 bases to trimming and J lost 3 bases; unmatched junction nucleotides: 4. Germline loops: CDR1 KGHSH, CDR2 LQKENI. This CDR3 is CASSPAGTDYGYTF. The CDR3 coding sequence is TGTGCCAGCTCACCTGCCGGGACAGACTATGGCTACACCTTC.

The rearrangement uses TRBV27 and TRBJ1-5, with TRBD1 identical over 7 bases. The CDR3 runs to 15 residues. Germline V lookup: CDR1 MNHEY, CDR2 SMNVEV (reference sequence). V trimming: 2 bases; J trimming: 6 bases; junction bases outside the gene matches: 7. In nucleotides, the CDR3 is TGTGCCAGCAGTTTACAGGGGGATTTGGGTCAGCCCCAGCATTTT. It yields the protein CASSLQGDLGQPQHF.

This chain uses TRBV11-3 with TRBJ1-1; maybe TRBD1 (5 bases). Trimming stripped 1 base from V and 8 bases from J, with 11 bases between. This CDR3 region has 13 residues. Germline loops: CDR1 SGHNT, CDR2 YENEEA. This CDR3 reads CASSLGRDREAFF. CDR3 in DNA: TGTGCCAGCAGCTTAGGGAGAGACAGAGAAGCTTTCTTT.

The chain recombines TRBV14 with TRBJ1-2, with TRBD1 as a possible D gene (5 bases). The V and J ends lost 0 bases and 0 bases respectively, with 20 bases between them. The CDR3 totals 19 residues. Germline-derived CDR1 and CDR2 are SGHDN and FVKESK. CDR3 residues: CASSQDNRVGGTTNYGYTF. The CDR3 bases are TGTGCCAGCAGCCAAGATAACCGCGTCGGAGGGACTACTAACTATGGCTACACCTTC.

The chain employs TRBV19 and TRBJ1-2; the D gene is possibly TRBD1 (6 bases). From germline, CDR1 is LNHDA and CDR2 SQIVND (reference sequence). The CDR3 sequence is 13 residues long. V dropped 3 bases and J dropped 2 bases, with 7 bases sitting between them. CDR3 nucleotides: TGTGCCAGTAGTATGAGGGGGAACTATGGCTACACCTTC. It encodes CASSMRGNYGYTF.

The V call is TRBV15, the J call TRBJ2-7; D possibly corresponds to TRBD1 (6 bases). V lost 3 bases, J lost 0 bases, and 9 bases lay in between. Germline CDR1 and CDR2: LNHNV and YYDKDF (reference sequence). CDR3 length: 14 amino acids. CDR3 protein: CATSRRQASYEQYF. The CDR3 nucleotides read TGTGCCACCAGCAGGAGACAGGCCTCCTACGAGCAGTACTTC.

This rearrangement joins TRBV11-2 to TRBJ1-1; 10 nucleotides match TRBD1. The CDR3 contains 13 residues. Trimming took 5 bases from V and 4 from J; bases not matched to a gene: 1. Germline assignment: CDR1 SGHAT and CDR2 FQNNGV. CDR3: CASSRDRGTEAFF. The CDR3 coding sequence is TGTGCCAGCAGCCGGGACAGGGGCACTGAAGCTTTCTTT.

This clone was counted a few times. J is TRBJ2-7 and V is TRBV6-1, with D perhaps matching TRBD2 (7 bases). With 3 bases removed from V and 6 bases from J, the gap between germline ends came to 27 bases. Germline V CDR1 and CDR2: MNHNS, SASEGT. CDR3 length: 18 amino acids. CDR3 in DNA: TGTGCCAGCAGTGATGGGGGGCGGACTAGAACGGGGAGTTCCGAGCAGTACTTC. It specifies CASSDGGRTRTGSSEQYF.

V gene TRBV7-9 combines with J gene TRBJ2-3; 8 bases match TRBD2. V lost 0 bases and J lost 2; bases outside the gene matches: 1. The V gene's germline CDR1 is SEHNR and CDR2 FQNEAQ (reference sequence). This CDR3 comprises 15 residues. The CDR3 protein is CASSLASGVTDTQYF. The CDR3 DNA reads as TGTGCCAGCAGCTTAGCTAGCGGGGTCACAGATACGCAGTATTTT.

This CDR3 reads CASSLGQTFTEAFF. In DNA, the CDR3 is TGCGCCAGCAGCTTGGGACAGACGTTCACTGAAGCTTTCTTT. This chain uses TRBV5-1 with TRBJ1-1, with D possibly matching TRBD1 (5 bases). CDR1 SGHRS and CDR2 YFSETQ come from the germline V gene. V was shortened by 0 bases and J by 4 bases, with 10 bases between the two germline ends. The CDR3 totals 14 residues.

CDR3 loop: CASSPWEDLYGYTF. DNA of the CDR3: TGTGCCAGCAGTCCGTGGGAGGACCTCTATGGCTACACCTTC. This chain connects TRBV27 to TRBJ1-2, with D uncertain. Germline CDR1 MNHEY, CDR2 SMNVEV (reference sequence). The germline V and J ends were trimmed by 5 bases and 4 bases, with 14 bases remaining between them. The CDR3 totals 14 residues.

The V call is TRBV14, the J call TRBJ1-2; the D is unclear. The CDR3 loop spans 13 amino acids. The V end lost 4 bases, the J end lost 3 bases, and 9 bases lay between the germline ends. The V gene's germline CDR1 is SGHDN and CDR2 FVKESK. The DNA of the CDR3 is TGTGCCAGCAGCCCCGACACTGACTATGGCTACACCTTC. It is translated as CASSPDTDYGYTF.

This clone was seen a handful of times. V is TRBV7-3 and J is TRBJ2-1; unclear D gene. The germline gives CDR1 SGHTA, CDR2 FQGTGA. This CDR3 is 16 amino acids long. V gave up 0 bases and J gave up 2 bases, with 11 bases separating them. CDR3 amino acids: CASSLTAPLPYNEQFF. Here the CDR3 DNA reads TGTGCCAGCAGCTTAACGGCACCCTTACCCTACAATGAGCAGTTCTTC.

This chain connects TRBV6-5 to TRBJ2-5; D might be TRBD1 (5 bases). With 0 bases removed from V and 4 bases from J, the gap between germline ends came to 15 bases. This CDR3 region has 16 residues. Germline CDR1 is MNHEY and CDR2 is SVGAGI. The CDR3 is CASSYSFEAGRETQYF. The CDR3 nucleotides read TGTGCCAGCAGTTACTCGTTCGAGGCAGGGCGAGAGACCCAGTACTTC.

The chain carries TRBV6-4 and TRBJ1-1; 8 bases match TRBD1. There are 17 residues in the CDR3. V was clipped by 11 bases and J by 1 base; unmatched bases: 18. Germline V gene lookup returns CDR1 MRHNA and CDR2 SNTAGT. CDR3 bases: TGTGCCCAGCTCCGGGGGGCAACAGGGGGAAAGAACACTGAAGCTTTCTTT. Its protein is CAQLRGATGGKNTEAFF.

CDR3 DNA sequence: TGTGCCAGCAGCTTAGTTCCGGGGTTAAACTATGGCTACACCTTC. This translates into CASSLVPGLNYGYTF. The V gene is TRBV7-2, the J gene TRBJ1-2; D is undetermined. Between the trimmed V and J ends, which lost 1 base and 2 bases, there was a span of 11 bases. This CDR3 contains 15 residues. Per germline, CDR1 SGHTA and CDR2 FQGNSA.

The chain links TRBV5-1 to TRBJ2-3, with D perhaps TRBD1 or TRBD2 (6 bases each). The CDR3 totals 13 residues. V lost 5 bases and J 6 bases, leaving 13 bases between the germline ends. CDR1 and CDR2 (germline): SGHRS, YFSETQ. CDR3 sequence: CASRTGAIDTQYF. The CDR3, as DNA: TGCGCCAGCAGGACGGGGGCGATTGATACGCAGTATTTT.

This clone was picked up many times. V is TRBV19 and J is TRBJ1-2; TRBD1 aligns across 10 bases. This CDR3 contains 16 residues. The V segment lost 3 bases and the J segment 5 bases; nucleotides outside the gene matches: 9. Per the germline V gene, CDR1 is LNHDA and CDR2 is SQIVND (reference sequence). CDR3 amino acids: CASSMGTGEDPYGYTF. In nucleotides, the CDR3 is TGTGCCAGTAGTATGGGGACAGGGGAAGACCCATATGGCTACACCTTC. Using reference TRBV19 and TRBJ1-2 for the parts outside the CDR3, the full variable domain is DGGITQSPKYLFRKEGQNVTLSCEQNLNHDAMYWYRQDPGQGLRLIYYSQIVNDFQKGDIAEGYSVSREKKESFPLTVTSAQKNPTAFYLCASSMGTGEDPYGYTFGSGTRLTVV.

This sequence joins TRBV28 and TRBJ2-5; 7 bases agree with TRBD2. V was clipped by 8 bases and J by 2 bases; unmatched bases: 11. Germline CDR1 and CDR2: MDHEN and SYDVKM. This CDR3 is 15 amino acids long. CDR3 loop: CASSFGGSGQETQYF. Written as DNA, the CDR3 is TGTGCCAGCTCATTTGGCGGGAGTGGGCAAGAGACCCAGTACTTC.

The V and J genes are TRBV18 and TRBJ1-6; the match to TRBD1 covers 7 bases. V lost 0 bases and J lost 8; bases outside the gene matches: 16. The CDR3 loop spans 19 amino acids. Germline V gene lookup returns CDR1 KGHSH and CDR2 LQKENI. In nucleotides, the CDR3 is TGTGCCAGCTCACCACCCCGACTCGCAGGGGGGGGTTATCATTCACCCCTCCACTTT. This gives the protein CASSPPRLAGGGYHSPLHF.

This clone has just one count. The V call is TRBV18, the J call TRBJ1-6; D not resolved. V lost 5 bases and J lost 5, with 7 bases in between. The CDR3 spans 13 residues. Germline assignment: CDR1 KGHSH and CDR2 LQKENI. The CDR3 region is CASSTDNNSPLHF. In DNA, the CDR3 is TGTGCCAGCTCAACCGATAATAATTCACCCCTCCACTTT.

CDR3 nucleotide sequence: TGTGCCAGCAGCCAAGAATTGTCCCCGGCATATCAGCCCCAGCATTTT. It codes for CASSQELSPAYQPQHF. The rearrangement joins TRBV4-2 to TRBJ1-5; D gene uncertain. V was clipped by 0 bases and J by 5 bases, with 14 bases between them. The CDR3 length is 16 residues. CDR1 is LGHNA and CDR2 is YNFKEQ in the germline V gene.

This sequence joins TRBV7-9 and TRBJ2-7; D might be TRBD2 (6 bases). This CDR3 region has 14 residues. V lost 5 bases and J lost 5, with 16 bases in between. Germline V gene sequence: CDR1 SEHNR, CDR2 FQNEAQ (reference sequence). Here the CDR3 DNA reads TGTGCCAGCAGCCAAGACTACGGGAGCCACGAGCAGTACTTC. Translation: CASSQDYGSHEQYF.

V is TRBV28 and J is TRBJ1-4, with D unresolved. Per the germline V gene, CDR1 is MDHEN and CDR2 is SYDVKM. The V end lost 7 bases, the J end lost 8 bases, and 17 bases lay between the germline ends. This CDR3 spans 14 amino acids. In DNA, the CDR3 is TGTGCCAGCAAAAGCAACTTCAGCCCCGAAAAACTGTTTTTT. Protein product: CASKSNFSPEKLFF.